A selection of T cell receptor beta chains follows, all from one sample in a study of T cells in Graves' hyperthyroidism and ophthalmopathy. TCRdb passed the multiplex PCR reads through MiXCR, listing each CDR3 protein once. The sample lists more than 300,000 distinct CDR3 sequences; about 18% were seen once. The sample taken for sequencing was blood. These receptors all come from a woman aged 30 to 39 with Graves' hyperthyroidism that later progressed to Graves' ophthalmopathy. Each CDR3 is given with its conserved first and last residue. D genes are given only for firm matches. Size values are once, few and many counts, or a class for expanded clones, and some rows have none.

-,TRBV27,TRBJ2-5,few,CASSLYVQTSRETQYF,TGTGCCAGCAGTTTGTACGTACAGACATCAAGAGAAACCCAGTACTTC
TRBD2,TRBV12-3/TRBV12-4,TRBJ2-5,-,CASSFRLGAGGEETQYF,TGTGCCAGCAGTTTTCGTTTGGGGGCGGGAGGAGAGGAGACCCAGTACTTC
-,TRBV2,TRBJ1-5,-,CASSDAGADLGQPQHF,TGTGCCAGCAGTGACGCAGGGGCCGACCTGGGGCAGCCCCAGCATTTT
TRBD1,TRBV7-9,TRBJ2-4,few,CASSHYRQGIMNIQYF,TGTGCCAGCAGCCACTATAGACAGGGAATAATGAACATTCAGTACTTC
-,TRBV2,TRBJ1-1,many,CASKGTRIRPRNTEAFF,TGTGCCAGCAAGGGGACGCGCATCAGGCCTCGGAACACTGAAGCTTTCTTT
-,TRBV6-1,TRBJ1-2,once,CASAVRQVWDGYTF,TGTGCCAGCGCCGTCCGACAGGTGTGGGATGGCTACACCTTC
-,TRBV27,TRBJ2-5,many,CASRRQGSGETQYF,TGTGCCAGCAGACGCCAGGGGTCGGGCGAGACCCAGTACTTC
-,TRBV12-3/TRBV12-4,TRBJ1-5,many,CASSFVGAGNQPQHF,TGTGCCAGCAGTTTTGTGGGGGCCGGCAATCAGCCCCAGCATTTT
-,TRBV14,TRBJ2-7,-,CASRETGHTYEQYF,TGTGCCAGCAGGGAAACGGGACATACCTACGAGCAGTACTTC
-,TRBV6-1,TRBJ1-6,many,CASSYQDLTGSPLHF,TGTGCCAGCAGTTACCAGGACCTGACTGGTTCACCCCTCCACTTT
-,TRBV30,TRBJ2-3,-,CAWTDAGDTQYF,TGTGCCTGGACGGATGCGGGAGATACGCAGTATTTT
-,TRBV13,TRBJ1-5,few,CASSFGNLDQPQHF,TGTGCCAGCAGCTTTGGGAATTTGGACCAGCCCCAGCATTTT
-,TRBV4-2,TRBJ2-7,-,CASSQDLESSYEQYF,TGTGCCAGCAGCCAAGATCTCGAGAGCTCCTACGAGCAGTACTTC
TRBD1,TRBV3-1,TRBJ1-5,-,CASSPGQGGRNQPQHF,TGTGCCAGCAGCCCCGGACAGGGAGGCAGGAATCAGCCCCAGCATTTT
-,TRBV7-9,TRBJ2-5,many,CASSLVLEGAETQYF,TGTGCCAGCAGCTTAGTGTTGGAGGGGGCGGAGACCCAGTACTTC
-,TRBV12-3/TRBV12-4,TRBJ2-2,many,CASSPAGYHGELFF,TGTGCCAGCAGTCCCGCAGGGTATCACGGGGAGCTGTTTTTT
TRBD2,TRBV2,TRBJ2-7,many,CASSGGDGVFSYEQYF,TGTGCCAGCAGCGGGGGGGACGGCGTCTTCTCCTACGAGCAGTACTTC
-,TRBV2,TRBJ1-5,-,CASSEVTVIQPQHF,TGTGCCAGCAGTGAAGTTACGGTGATTCAGCCCCAGCATTTT
-,TRBV12-3/TRBV12-4,TRBJ2-5,many,CASSLVGRPETQYF,TGTGCCAGCAGTTTGGTCGGAAGGCCAGAGACCCAGTACTTC
TRBD1,TRBV6-1,TRBJ1-1,many,CASKHRGLNTEAFF,TGTGCCAGCAAGCACAGGGGCCTGAACACTGAAGCTTTCTTT
-,TRBV7-9,TRBJ2-3,many,CASSLLAGYTDTQYF,TGTGCCAGCAGCTTACTCGCGGGATACACAGATACGCAGTATTTT
-,TRBV20-1,TRBJ2-1,many,CSAKSGPTYNEQFF,TGCAGTGCTAAGTCTGGCCCCACCTACAATGAGCAGTTCTTC
-,TRBV2,TRBJ2-1,many,CASRVPTSGYGSYNEQFF,TGTGCCAGCAGGGTCCCGACGAGCGGGTACGGCTCCTACAATGAGCAGTTCTTC
-,TRBV6-2/TRBV6-3,TRBJ2-1,-,CASRASRAEQFF,TGTGCCAGCAGAGCCTCTAGGGCTGAGCAGTTCTTC
TRBD1,TRBV20-1,TRBJ1-2,many,CSAGLGGSTSPSYGYTF,TGCAGTGCGGGCTTAGGGGGCTCTACTTCCCCTAGCTATGGCTACACCTTC
TRBD2,TRBV5-1,TRBJ2-3,few,CASSGGAGGPEGTDTQYF,TGCGCCAGCAGTGGAGGAGCGGGGGGGCCGGAAGGCACAGATACGCAGTATTTT
-,TRBV28,TRBJ2-7,many,CASTTFIGRGSYEQYF,TGTGCCAGCACCACCTTTATCGGACGGGGATCCTACGAGCAGTACTTC
TRBD2,TRBV20-1,TRBJ2-5,-,CSANSPSGKQETQYF,TGCAGTGCTAACTCGCCTAGCGGGAAGCAAGAGACCCAGTACTTC
TRBD2,TRBV5-1,TRBJ2-1,few,CASSGSSGGSYNEQFF,TGCGCCAGCAGCGGTTCTAGCGGGGGATCCTACAATGAGCAGTTCTTC
-,TRBV2,TRBJ1-5,many,CASSRRGVVSNQPQHF,TGTGCCAGCAGCCGAAGGGGGGTAGTGAGCAATCAGCCCCAGCATTTT
-,TRBV5-1,TRBJ1-2,many,CASSPDTPANYGYTF,TGCGCCAGCAGCCCGGACACACCAGCTAACTATGGCTACACCTTC
-,TRBV4-1,TRBJ2-7,few,CASSQEGTPGPYEQYF,TGCGCCAGCAGCCAAGAGGGGACCCCGGGACCCTACGAGCAGTACTTC
-,TRBV2,TRBJ2-5,many,CASSGPGHLGVETQYF,TGTGCCAGCAGTGGCCCGGGACACCTAGGGGTAGAGACCCAGTACTTC
-,TRBV2,TRBJ2-3,many,CASSDRDSPGADTQYF,TGTGCCAGCAGCGATAGGGACTCCCCAGGCGCAGATACGCAGTATTTT
-,TRBV4-2,TRBJ2-1,many,CASSQPPGGSLYNEQFF,TGTGCCAGCAGCCAACCCCCCGGGGGTTCCCTCTACAATGAGCAGTTCTTC
-,TRBV18,TRBJ2-5,many,CASSPVSGQETQYF,TGTGCCAGCTCGCCAGTTTCCGGACAAGAGACCCAGTACTTC
-,TRBV6-1,TRBJ1-5,few,CASKVEGRGRNQPQHF,TGTGCCAGCAAAGTCGAAGGAAGGGGGAGAAATCAGCCCCAGCATTTT
-,TRBV19,TRBJ2-1,-,CASSNGGRYYNEQFF,TGTGCCAGTAGTAACGGCGGGCGTTACTACAATGAGCAGTTCTTC
TRBD1,TRBV9,TRBJ2-3,few,CASSVDGAGTGWTDTQYF,TGTGCCAGCAGCGTAGATGGGGCGGGGACAGGGTGGACAGATACGCAGTATTTT
-,TRBV2,TRBJ1-6,many,CASSRDKSSYNSPLHF,TGTGCCAGCAGTCGGGACAAGAGCTCCTATAATTCACCCCTCCACTTT
-,TRBV20-1,TRBJ2-4,few,CSATRTYRGKNIQYF,TGCAGTGCTACAAGGACCTACCGCGGCAAAAACATTCAGTACTTC
-,TRBV2,TRBJ1-5,once,CASSQRDQPQHF,TGTGCCAGCTCCCAGCGGGATCAGCCCCAGCATTTT
TRBD1,TRBV4-1,TRBJ1-5,once,CASSRGQGAGQPQHF,TGCGCCAGCAGCCGCGGACAGGGGGCCGGTCAGCCCCAGCATTTT
-,TRBV27,TRBJ2-3,many,CASSFERVSPTDTQYF,TGTGCCAGCAGCTTTGAGAGGGTATCCCCCACAGATACGCAGTATTTT
-,TRBV7-6,TRBJ2-7,many,CASSSSPRGGYEQYF,TGTGCCAGCAGCTCGTCCCCGAGGGGGGGCTACGAGCAGTACTTC
TRBD2,TRBV30,TRBJ2-1,many,CAWSGTSGRGYEQFF,TGTGCCTGGAGTGGGACTAGCGGGAGGGGTTATGAGCAGTTCTTC